Shown below are 9 T cell receptor beta chains from a single sample sequenced in a study of blood T cell repertoires in COVID-19 (dated by TCRdb to the early 2020s). The library came from the immunoSEQ multiplex PCR assay. In its TCRdb copy, this immuneACCESS table keeps in-frame sequences only and misses some clones. Where compared with another copy, unresolved V genes explain less than half of these, and the others have no known cause. The sample table contains about 300,000 clones; only one count was recorded for about 87% of them. The top ten constitute 1% to 1.5% of the sample. Input material: peripheral blood. These receptors were obtained from a man between 65 and 79 years old with acute or convalescent COVID-19.

The chain carries TRBV15 and TRBJ2-7; 8 bases agree with TRBD1. Per the germline V gene, CDR1 is LNHNV and CDR2 is YYDKDF (reference sequence). Trimming removed 3 bases from V and 3 bases from J; junction bases left unmatched: 7. This CDR3 contains 15 residues. The CDR3 is CATSSGRDRYYEQYF. In DNA form, the CDR3 reads TGTGCCACCAGCAGTGGCCGGGACAGGTACTACGAGCAGTACTTC.

The chain employs TRBV5-1 and TRBJ1-6; D not resolved. The CDR3 length is 16 residues. Trimming shortened V by 0 bases and J by 5 bases, and 12 bases separated the two germline ends. Germline values: CDR1 SGHRS, CDR2 YFSETQ. CDR3 residues: CASSLGRGINNSPLHF. CDR3 nucleotides: TGCGCCAGCAGCTTGGGTCGGGGAATAAATAATTCACCCCTCCACTTT.

The sample holds a few counts of this clone. The gene calls are TRBV10-1 and TRBJ2-1, with TRBD1 matching over 10 bases. The CDR3 extends over 16 amino acids. V was pared by 2 bases and J by 7 bases, with 8 bases of the junction left unmatched. Germline loops: CDR1 WNHNN, CDR2 SYGVQD (reference sequence). The CDR3 DNA follows: TGCGCCAGCAGTGAGGGCCGGACAGGGGGAAGGAATGAGCAGTTCTTC. Amino acid sequence: CASSEGRTGGRNEQFF.

This chain connects TRBV7-2 to TRBJ1-2; the D is unclear. CDR1 SGHTA and CDR2 FQGNSA come from the germline V gene. The V end lost 3 bases, the J end lost 4 bases, and 15 bases lay between the germline ends. This CDR3 is built from 15 residues. This CDR3 is CASSLGRNRGYGYTF. In DNA, the CDR3 is TGTGCCAGCAGCTTGGGTAGGAACCGAGGCTATGGCTACACCTTC.

The chain links TRBV5-4 to TRBJ2-7, with 9 bases fitting TRBD1. The ends lost 4 bases at V and 3 bases at J; junction bases unmatched: 5. The CDR3 loop spans 14 amino acids. Germline V gene sequence: CDR1 SGHNT, CDR2 YYREEE (reference sequence). This CDR3 is CASSPDRGIYEQYF. In DNA, the CDR3 is TGTGCCAGCAGCCCGGACAGGGGTATCTACGAGCAGTACTTC.

This clone occurred a few times. The rearrangement joins TRBV11-2 to TRBJ1-1, with TRBD1 matching over 7 bases. Germline trimming cut 6 bases from V and 0 bases from J; bases unmatched to any gene: 7. This CDR3 has 15 residues. From germline, CDR1 is SGHAT and CDR2 FQNNGV. CDR3 region: CASREGQWLNTEAFF. The CDR3 DNA is TGTGCCAGCAGAGAGGGACAGTGGTTGAACACTGAAGCTTTCTTT.

The V call is TRBV4-1, the J call TRBJ1-5; D is possibly TRBD1 (5 bases). Germline CDR1 and CDR2: MGHRA and YSYEKL. This CDR3 is 18 amino acids long. V was shortened by 0 bases and J by 4 bases, with 19 bases between the two germline ends. CDR3 DNA: TGCGCCAGCAGCCAAGATATGGCAGGCCGAAGGGGTAATCAGCCCCAGCATTTT. Amino acid sequence: CASSQDMAGRRGNQPQHF.

This chain joins TRBV6-2 or TRBV6-3 and TRBJ2-6, with D tentatively TRBD1 (6 bases). Germline V lookup: CDR1 MNHEY, CDR2 SVGEGT. Trimming took off 5 bases at V and 0 bases at J, with 8 bases between the two ends. The CDR3 contains 15 residues. The CDR3 loop is CASSKTGSGANVLTF. DNA for the CDR3: TGTGCCAGCAGTAAGACAGGCTCTGGGGCCAACGTCCTGACTTTC.

The rearrangement uses TRBV28 and TRBJ1-2; a weak D match, TRBD1 (5 bases). This CDR3 contains 13 residues. Between the trimmed V and J ends, which lost 3 bases and 4 bases, there was a span of 9 bases. The V gene's germline CDR1 is MDHEN and CDR2 SYDVKM. CDR3 in amino acids: CASSFGRAYGYTF. DNA for the CDR3: TGTGCCAGCAGTTTCGGCAGGGCCTATGGCTACACCTTC.